This T cell receptor (beta chain) was recorded in a study of CD8+CD57+ T cells in acquired aplastic anemia. The wider study: Sorted CD4+ and CD8+ cells gave a mean 3.2 ug DNA, range 0.2 to 27.4 ug. Findings of the study overall: About 29 sequences, all CD8+ CDR3, were shared between patients and controls. The study found no significant CD8+ Simpson's diversity difference between patients and controls.

CDR1 is LNHDA, CDR2 SQIVND, per germline (reference sequence). The CDR3 loop spans 12 amino acids. Trimming stripped 5 bases from V and 0 bases from J, with 2 bases between. This clonotype was seen repeatedly, ten times or more. The antigen is undetermined. By flow cytometry, patients selected for sequencing had shown an expansion of CD8+CD57+ cells. Genomic DNA served as template for TCR beta VDJ and CDR3 profiling. Each CDR3 protein gets one entry after TCRdb re-called the reads with MiXCR. The table includes about 120,000 distinct CDR3 sequences, 40% detected once. The sequenced sample was sorted CD4+, CD8+, or CD8+CD57+ T cells (not recorded which) from PBMCs. The receptor's source is a human donor with aplastic anemia. The chain has TRBV19 and TRBJ1-3; D is unresolved. The DNA of the CDR3 is TGTGCCAGTAGTGGCTCTGGAAACACCATATATTTT. This gives the protein CASSGSGNTIYF.